This paragraph reports one TCR beta chain. V gave up 2 bases and J gave up 2 bases, with 13 bases separating them. Germline V gene sequence: CDR1 KGHSH, CDR2 LQKENI. There are 15 residues in the CDR3. This entry is derived from a study of blood T cell repertoires in COVID-19. Overall study: Spain, Italy and the United States supplied samples that represented acute and convalescent COVID-19. Nucleic acid was either cDNA or gDNA, and it came from T cells, B-cell-depleted T cells, or PBMCs.

Per the original methods: Amplification from reference gene primers served as the basis for estimated nucleated cell counts. Repertoires were generated with immunoSEQ multiplex PCR, while TCRdb's copy carries only in-frame clones and drops some. V and J calls and clone size are those listed in that table; D and trimming were worked out from the DNA. This sample carries around 100,000 clones, approximately 86% of them seen once, and the ten largest clones take about 4.6%. This chain connects TRBV18 to TRBJ2-7; D is perhaps TRBD1 (5 bases). This TCR was recovered from a human donor in a cohort sampled during active COVID-19. The sequenced sample consisted of peripheral blood. The CDR3 bases are TGTGCCAGCTCACCAGGGGCAGGGTCTACCTACGAGCAGTACTTC. This gives the protein CASSPGAGSTYEQYF.